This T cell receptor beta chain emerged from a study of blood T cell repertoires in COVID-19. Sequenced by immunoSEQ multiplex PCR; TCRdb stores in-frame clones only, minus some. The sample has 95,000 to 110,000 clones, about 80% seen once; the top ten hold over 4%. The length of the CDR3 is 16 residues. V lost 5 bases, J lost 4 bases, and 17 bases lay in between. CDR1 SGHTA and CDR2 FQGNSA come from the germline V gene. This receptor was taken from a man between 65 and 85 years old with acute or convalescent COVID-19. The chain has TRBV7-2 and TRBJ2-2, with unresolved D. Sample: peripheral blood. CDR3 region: CASSPSVSPGTGELFF. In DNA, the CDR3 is TGTGCCAGCAGCCCATCCGTCAGTCCAGGCACCGGGGAGCTGTTTTTT.